A selection of T cell receptor beta chains follows, all from one sample in a study of blood T cell repertoires in COVID-19. Some clones are missing from TCRdb's copy, which holds only in-frame ones; the method was immunoSEQ multiplex PCR. The table has over 200,000 clones, 80% to 90% seen once. Sequenced sample: PBMCs or T cells enriched from blood (not recorded which). All receptors come from a man aged 18-30 years who had recovered from COVID-19. Both conserved end residues are part of each CDR3. D genes are given only for firm matches. Expanded clones get a size class; other rows say once, few or many, or leave the size out.

16 . TRBJ2-1 . TRBV7-9 TGTGCCAGCAGCTGGGGGGCGGGAGTTGGCGCGGATGAGCAGTTCTTC CASSWGAGVGADEQFF
16 TRBD2 TRBJ2-5 . TRBV7-2 TGTGCCAGCAGCATCGGACTAGCGGGAGATCAAGAGACCCAGTACTTC CASSIGLAGDQETQYF
14 TRBD1 TRBJ1-2 . TRBV3-1/TRBV3-2 TGTGCCAGCAGCGGGGGACAGGGAACCTATGGCTACACCTTC CASSGGQGTYGYTF
14 . TRBJ1-5 . TRBV6-5 TGTGCCAGCGAGCACGGGGGAAGCAATCAGCCCCAGCATTTT CASEHGGSNQPQHF
15 . TRBJ2-7 . TRBV5-1 TGCGCCAGCAGCTTGGTGGTGGGCTACTCCTACGAGCAGTACTTC CASSLVVGYSYEQYF
15 TRBD1 TRBJ1-2 . TRBV5-1 TGCGCCAGCAGCCCTGGACAGGCGACATTGGATGGCTACACCTTC CASSPGQATLDGYTF
13 . TRBJ1-2 . TRBV27 TGTGCCAGCAGACCCCAGGGTCGGTACGGCTACACCTTC CASRPQGRYGYTF
14 . TRBJ1-5 . TRBV3-1/TRBV3-2 TGTGCCAGCAGCCTCGGTCCGGGAAATCAGCCCCAGCATTTT CASSLGPGNQPQHF
15 . TRBJ2-3 . TRBV5-8 TGTGCCAGCACCTTGACAGTTTTCCTCACAGATACGCAGTATTTT CASTLTVFLTDTQYF
15 . TRBJ2-5 . TRBV5-6 TGTGCCAGCAGCTTGGACAGGAGATACCAAGAGACCCAGTACTTC CASSLDRRYQETQYF
15 . TRBJ1-1 . TRBV19 TGTGCCAGTAGTTCACAACCGGGAGCACGAACTGAAGCTTTCTTT CASSSQPGARTEAFF
13 TRBD1 TRBJ2-7 . TRBV30 TGTGCCTGGAGTCCAACAGGGGGCGGCGAGCAGTACTTC CAWSPTGGGEQYF
14 . TRBJ1-1 . TRBV25-1 TGTGCCAGCAGTAACACTGGACAGAACACTGAAGCTTTCTTT CASSNTGQNTEAFF
15 . TRBJ2-6 . TRBV5-1 TGCGCCAGCAGCGACCGGGCGGGAGGGGCCAACGTCCTGACTTTC CASSDRAGGANVLTF
17 TRBD1 TRBJ2-7 few TRBV11-2 TGTGCCAGCGGCCGGAACAGGGGGGTCCCGTCCCCCTACGAGCAGTACTTC CASGRNRGVPSPYEQYF
15 TRBD1 TRBJ2-5 . TRBV5-1 TGCGCCAGCAGCTTGGGACAGGGGGTGCGGGAGACCCAGTACTTC CASSLGQGVRETQYF
16 TRBD2 TRBJ2-5 . TRBV5-1 TGCGCCAGCAGCCCAGATACCGGGACTAGAGGAGAGACCCAGTACTTC CASSPDTGTRGETQYF
15 . TRBJ1-2 . TRBV28 TGTGCCAGCAGTTCCAAAGGACAGCCGATCTATGGCTACACCTTC CASSSKGQPIYGYTF
14 . TRBJ1-2 . TRBV9 TGTGCCAGCAGCGGGAGCGATGAGTTGCGTGGCTACACCTTC CASSGSDELRGYTF
18 . TRBJ1-1 . TRBV27 TGTGCCAGCAGTTTGAGTATCCGATACGTCTTCCTGAACACTGAAGCTTTCTTT CASSLSIRYVFLNTEAFF
16 TRBD1 TRBJ2-2 . TRBV5-4 TGTGCCAGCAGCTTGTTAGGACAGGGTCGCACCGGGGAGCTGTTTTTT CASSLLGQGRTGELFF
14 . TRBJ2-5 . TRBV11-3 TGTGCCAGCAGCGGTGGGAGGACTCAAGAGACCCAGTACTTC CASSGGRTQETQYF
16 TRBD1 TRBJ2-3 once TRBV28 TGTGCCAGCAGCCGCGGGGACAGGGGATTCGTGGATACGCAGTATTTT CASSRGDRGFVDTQYF
16 TRBD2 TRBJ2-3 few TRBV19 TGTGCCACCAAACCGGGACTAGCGGGAATGGGAGATACGCAGTATTTT CATKPGLAGMGDTQYF